A single sample is the source of the 29 T cell receptor delta chains below, sequenced in a study of DNA immune sequencing with unique molecular identifiers. A 32-plex genomic DNA assay used primers for all 8 TRDV and 4 TRDJ genes. A 12-nucleotide UMI was added during 3 barcoding PCR cycles before adapter PCR. TCRdb reanalysed the multiplex PCR reads via CATT. The table shows some 4,500 delta-chain clones, with about 12% occurring only once. Sequenced material: gamma-delta T cells enriched from blood buffy coat, or unenriched PBMCs (not recorded which). These receptors were obtained from a human donor in good health.

This chain links TRDV1 with TRDJ1; 11 bases map to TRDD3. CDR1 and CDR2 from the germline V gene are TSWWSYY and QGS. V lost 0 bases, J lost 2 bases, and 5 bases stayed unmatched. The CDR3 is 17 residues long. The CDR3, as DNA: TGTGCTCTTGGGGAACTGGAATGGGGGATACGGACCGATAAACTCATCTTT. Translated, it gives CALGELEWGIRTDKLIF.

The sample holds a few counts of this clone. The TCRdb protein, from a much larger clone, departs from this DNA's translation at residue 9, likely by read error; the protein shown derives from the DNA. This chain joins TRDV2 and TRDJ3, with a tentative D call TRDD3 (5 bases). Trimming removed 0 bases at V and 0 bases at J, with 17 bases between. Germline V lookup: CDR1 GEAIGNYY, CDR2 EKD. CDR3 length equals 20 residues. CDR3 amino acids: CACDTLGTMNGSWDTRQMFF. As DNA, the CDR3 is TGTGCCTGTGACACCTTGGGGACCATGAACGGCTCCTGGGACACCCGACAGATGTTTTTC.

As regards this clone: The protein TCRdb gives is from a much larger clone and does not agree with this DNA's translation at residue 7, likely a read error; the protein shown here comes from the DNA. Other DNA sequences of this sample code for an identical CDR3. For the CDR3, the DNA is TGTGCCTGTGACACCGTATCCACACTGGGGGATAATGGCGATAAACTCATCTTT. Its protein product is CACDTVSTLGDNGDKLIF. The chain couples TRDV2 to TRDJ1, with 11 bases matching TRDD3. The trim removed 0 bases at V and 4 bases at J, leaving 12 bases unmatched. Germline V gives CDR1 GEAIGNYY, CDR2 EKD. The CDR3 contains 18 residues.

Of note for this clone: Since a far larger clone is one base different, this is likely a read error. The same CDR3 also results from other DNA sequences found in this sample. This chain links TRDV2 with TRDJ3; D is ambiguous. This CDR3 spans 17 amino acids. Trimming stripped 0 bases from V and 1 base from J, with 9 bases between. Germline-derived CDR1 and CDR2 are GEAIGNYY and EKD. CDR3 sequence reads: CACDTVLSSWDTRQMFF. The CDR3 nucleotides are TGTGCCTGTGACACCGTACTGAGTTCCTGGGACACCCGACAGATGTTTTTC.

This sequence joins TRDV1 and TRDJ1; 11 bases are shared with TRDD3. No J gene was available from TCRdb, and it was assigned here by a germline match of the DNA. The J segment lost 2 bases and the V segment lost 0 bases, leaving 14 bases of the junction unmatched. In germline, CDR1 is TSWWSYY, CDR2 QGS. The CDR3 is made up of 20 amino acids. In DNA, the CDR3 is TGTGCTCTTGGGGAACTACCGACTATGGTGGGGGATACGAGAACCGATAAACTCATCTTT. It encodes CALGELPTMVGDTRTDKLIF.

This clone was seen a few times. TCRdb's protein, taken from a much larger clone, differs from this DNA's translation at residue 3, likely owing to a read error; the protein displayed comes from the DNA. This chain joins TRDV2 and TRDJ1; 11 bases map to TRDD3. Germline V CDR1 and CDR2: GEAIGNYY, EKD. The CDR3 consists of 17 residues. The CDR3 spells CARDTVGGYAGTDKLIF. In DNA, the CDR3 is TGTGCCCGTGACACCGTTGGGGGATACGCTGGGACCGATAAACTCATCTTT.

This clone was counted ten times or more. The chain couples TRDV3 to TRDJ1; 10 nucleotides line up with TRDD3. Germline V gene lookup returns CDR1 TVYSNPD and CDR2 GDNSRS (reference sequence). V trimming: 0 bases; J trimming: 0 bases; junction bases outside the gene matches: 10. The CDR3 is 17 residues long. The chain's CDR3 is CAFRTSYWGIYTDKLIF. In nucleotides, the CDR3 is TGTGCCTTTAGGACCTCGTACTGGGGGATTTACACCGATAAACTCATCTTT.

This clone was observed many times. The chain combines TRDV2 with TRDJ3; 13 nucleotides line up with TRDD3. The CDR3 sequence is 21 residues long. J gave up 0 bases and V 3 bases, and 10 bases lay outside the gene matches. Looked up from germline, CDR1 is GEAIGNYY and CDR2 is EKD. The CDR3 nucleotides read TGTGCCTGTGACCCTTCTCGTACTGGGGGATACGACTCCTGGGACACCCGACAGATGTTTTTC. It yields the protein CACDPSRTGGYDSWDTRQMFF.

This clone was observed a few times. The TCRdb protein, from a much larger clone, departs from this DNA's translation at residue 19, likely by read error; the protein shown derives from the DNA. Here the CDR3 DNA reads TGTGCCTGTGACACCGTCGTACTGGGGGATACCCCAACCGGTTCAGCACAACTCATCTTT. It codes for CACDTVVLGDTPTGSAQLIF. The rearrangement uses TRDV2 and TRDJ2, with 12 bases aligning to TRDD3. With the DNA end fitting TRDJ1 better, the J assignment may be wrong. The CDR3 is 20 residues long. Germline V gene data show CDR1 as GEAIGNYY and CDR2 as EKD.

V is TRDV1 and J is TRDJ1; TRDD3 aligns across 9 bases. TCRdb offers no J gene call, so here the DNA was matched to germline to obtain one. Germline V gives CDR1 TSWWSYY, CDR2 QGS. The CDR3 has 19 residues. Trimming at V came to 0 bases and at J to 0 bases, leaving 11 bases not matched to a gene. CDR3: CALGELSPPTGGHTDKLIF. CDR3 bases: TGTGCTCTTGGGGAACTCTCACCCCCTACTGGGGGACACACCGATAAACTCATCTTT.

Note on this clone: TCRdb assigns this DNA the protein of a much larger clone, which departs from its translation at residue 7; this likely reflects a read error, and the protein shown comes from translating the DNA. The rearrangement joins TRDV2 to TRDJ1; 8 bases are shared with TRDD3. The ends lost 2 bases at V and 2 bases at J; junction bases unmatched: 15. CDR3 length equals 18 residues. Germline V gene data show CDR1 as GEAIGNYY and CDR2 as EKD. The CDR3 region has the DNA TGTGCCTGTGACATTTTGTGGGATACGGGGGGCGAGACCGATAAACTCATCTTT. Its translation is CACDILWDTGGETDKLIF.

Note on this clone: This DNA translates differently at residue 12 from the TCRdb protein, which is that of a much larger clone; a read error is likely, and the protein shown is the DNA's own translation. V is TRDV2 and J is TRDJ1, with 7 nucleotides matching TRDD3. Germline CDR1 is GEAIGNYY and CDR2 is EKD. This CDR3 is 15 amino acids long. CDR3 DNA: TGTGCCTGTGACCTACTGGGGACAGACACCGATAGACTCATCTTT. As protein: CACDLLGTDTDRLIF.

A note on this clone: TCRdb attributes to this sequence the protein of a much larger clone, which differs from the DNA translation at residue 9; a read error is likely, and the protein displayed is translated from the DNA. The chain uses TRDV1 and TRDJ1, with TRDD3 matching 10 bases. Here the J gene was assigned by germline matching of the DNA, as TCRdb has none. Germline CDR1 is TSWWSYY and CDR2 is QGS. The CDR3 length is 22 residues. The V gene end was trimmed by 5 bases and the J gene end by 8 bases; junction bases not matched to a gene: 32. The CDR3 DNA sequence: TGTGCTCTTGGGTCCCCTTACCCTTCTCTACAGCGTGGTGGGGGATACAGGGTGAAACTCATCTTT. Its protein product is CALGSPYPSLQRGGGYRVKLIF.

Details on this clone: The TCRdb protein comes from a much larger clone and disagrees with this DNA's translation at residue 4, likely due to a read error; the protein given here is derived from the DNA. The V and J genes are TRDV2 and TRDJ2; TRDD3 matches 12 bases. Germline assignment: CDR1 GEAIGNYY and CDR2 EKD. The CDR3 length is 18 residues. The CDR3, as DNA: TGTGCCTGTCACACCCTACTGGGGGATACTTCTCTGACAGCACAACTCTTCTTT. It translates to CACHTLLGDTSLTAQLFF.

This clone is deemed medium-sized. The sample has other DNA sequences that encode this CDR3 too. This chain links TRDV2 with TRDJ1; 13 nucleotides match TRDD3. The V and J ends lost 3 bases and 0 bases, in that order; junction bases with no gene match: 12. This CDR3 has 19 amino acids. Germline V CDR1 and CDR2: GEAIGNYY, EKD. The CDR3 reads CACDDVLGDTRGDTDKLIF. CDR3 nucleotide sequence: TGTGCCTGTGACGATGTACTGGGGGATACGCGAGGAGACACCGATAAACTCATCTTT.

This clone is labeled medium-sized. The J gene is TRDJ3, the V gene TRDV2; the match to TRDD3 covers 9 bases. Germline V gene sequence: CDR1 GEAIGNYY, CDR2 EKD. The ends lost 0 bases at V and 1 base at J; junction bases unmatched: 3. This CDR3 is built from 18 residues. The CDR3 bases are TGTGCCTGTGACACCGGGGATACGCTGTCCTGGGACACCCGACAGATGTTTTTC. Translated, it gives CACDTGDTLSWDTRQMFF.

The CDR3 bases are TGTGCCTGTGCCCCCTTCCTACCGAGGACTGGGGGATACCCCACGTACACCGATAAACTCATCTTT. It yields the protein CACAPFLPRTGGYPTYTDKLIF. The assigned J gene is TRDJ1, but the V gene is uncalled; no check of the table's D call, TRDD3, against the DNA was made. The length of the CDR3 is 22 residues.

This clone was detected only a few times. Translating this DNA gives a protein that differs at residue 3 from the TCRdb one, which belongs to a much larger clone; a read error is likely, and the protein shown is this translation. V is TRDV2 and J is TRDJ1, with D unclear. From germline, CDR1 is GEAIGNYY and CDR2 EKD. The CDR3 totals 14 residues. CDR3 DNA: TGTGCCTATGACACCGTCGCGCTACCCGATAAACTCATCTTT. This codes for CAYDTVALPDKLIF.

In the case of this clone: Translating this DNA gives a protein that differs at residue 9 from the TCRdb one, which belongs to a much larger clone; a read error is likely, and the protein shown is this translation. The V and J genes are TRDV2 and TRDJ1; D not certain. The CDR3 runs to 14 residues. The V and J ends lost 4 bases and 3 bases respectively, with 14 bases between them. Germline V CDR1 and CDR2: GEAIGNYY, EKD. CDR3 DNA sequence: TGTGCCTGTGATTCGGTAGAGAACTCCGATAAACTCATCTTT. Amino acids: CACDSVENSDKLIF.

This clone came up a few times. The amino acid sequence in TCRdb belongs to a much larger clone and departs from this DNA's translation at residue 19, likely a sequencing read error; the sequence shown is translated from the DNA. V is TRDV2 and J is TRDJ1; 10 nucleotides agree with TRDD3. Germline CDR1 is GEAIGNYY and CDR2 is EKD. The CDR3 loop spans 20 amino acids. The CDR3 protein is CACDPVLGDAKGRGPDKLTF. CDR3 bases: TGTGCCTGTGACCCCGTACTGGGGGATGCGAAAGGGAGAGGACCCGATAAACTCACCTTT.

The chain combines TRDV3 with TRDJ1; unclear D gene. The germline gives CDR1 TVYSNPD, CDR2 GDNSRS (reference sequence). This CDR3 has 12 amino acids. V gave up 3 bases and J gave up 4 bases, with 12 bases separating them. CDR3 coding DNA: TGTGCCTTCCTCGGGAGGGACGATAAACTCATCTTT. Translating it yields CAFLGRDDKLIF.

This clone was counted between two and nine times. It is likely a read error: a sequence one base away is far more abundant. Distinct nucleotide sequences in the sample also encode this CDR3. The V gene is TRDV2, the J gene TRDJ1; TRDD3 aligns across 11 bases. This CDR3 spans 18 amino acids. After removal of 0 bases from V and 5 bases from J, the junction contained 13 bases not matched to a gene. The germline gives CDR1 GEAIGNYY, CDR2 EKD. The CDR3 reads CACDTVTTLGDNGDKLIF. In nucleotides, the CDR3 is TGTGCCTGTGACACCGTAACCACACTGGGGGATAATGGTGATAAACTCATCTTT.

To note about this clone: The TCRdb record carries a much larger clone's protein, which differs from this DNA's translation at residue 7; a read error is the likely cause, and the protein listed here is the DNA translation. The genes are TRDV2 and TRDJ1; D is perhaps TRDD3 (6 bases). This CDR3 is built from 18 residues. Trimming took 0 bases from V and 1 from J, leaving 20 bases between them. The V gene's germline CDR1 is GEAIGNYY and CDR2 EKD. CDR3 residues: CACDTVRGSLLPTDKLIF. CDR3 bases: TGTGCCTGTGACACCGTAAGGGGATCCCTCCTGCCCACCGATAAACTCATCTTT.

This clone showed up just a few times. TCRdb's entry gives the protein of a much larger clone, which mismatches this DNA's translation at residue 2, likely from a read error; the protein reported here is translated from the DNA. The V call is TRDV2, the J call TRDJ1, with 8 bases fitting TRDD3. The CDR3 has 20 residues. Germline values: CDR1 GEAIGNYY, CDR2 EKD. The CDR3 coding sequence is TGTTCCTGTGACACCCTGAGGGTTTCTGGGGGACACGAGTACACCGATAAACTCATCTTT. Translation gives CSCDTLRVSGGHEYTDKLIF.

This clone was recorded at least ten times. A read error likely explains why the TCRdb protein, taken from a much larger clone, differs from this DNA's translation at residue 13; the protein shown is translated from the DNA. The rearrangement uses TRDV2 and TRDJ1; 12 nucleotides line up with TRDD3. Germline assignment: CDR1 GEAIGNYY and CDR2 EKD. This CDR3 has 16 residues. The CDR3 DNA reads as TGTGCCTGTGACAAGCTGGGGGATACGCAGGCCGATAATCTCATCTTT. Translated, it gives CACDKLGDTQADNLIF.

Comment on this clone: The TCRdb protein, from a much larger clone, departs from this DNA's translation at residue 8, likely by read error; the protein shown derives from the DNA. This chain joins TRDV2 and TRDJ1, with D perhaps matching TRDD3 (5 bases). The CDR3 totals 14 residues. Germline V gene lookup returns CDR1 GEAIGNYY and CDR2 EKD. Trimming took 3 bases from V and 11 from J, leaving 21 bases between them. The CDR3 DNA follows: TGTGCCTGTGACCGCCTGCGCGAATCCGGGGAGCTCATCTTT. Translating it yields CACDRLRESGELIF.

This clone showed up just once. The chain combines TRDV1 with TRDJ1, with 7 bases lining up with TRDD3. Here the J gene was assigned by germline matching of the DNA, as TCRdb has none. V trimming: 4 bases; J trimming: 8 bases; junction bases outside the gene matches: 13. CDR3 size: 15 residues. Per germline, CDR1 TSWWSYY and CDR2 QGS. The CDR3 nucleotides read TGTGCTCTTGGGGTTTACCGGGGGGGATTCGGCAAACTCATCTTT. Its translation: CALGVYRGGFGKLIF.

The assigned J gene is TRDJ1, but the V gene is uncalled; the D call TRDD2 from the table was never checked on the DNA. The CDR3 has 18 amino acids. The CDR3 nucleotides are TGTGCTCTTGGGGCAGGGCCTTCCTACGTCCGACTGGTCGATAAACTCATCTTT. Protein: CALGAGPSYVRLVDKLIF.

A remark on this clone: This probably arose from a read error, given a far larger clone one base away. The J gene is uncalled and the V gene is TRDV1; whether TRDD3, the table's D call, matches the DNA was not checked. The CDR3 runs 23 residues. Germline CDR1 reads TSWWSYY; CDR2 reads QGS. The DNA for the CDR3 is TGTGCTCTTGGGGACCTACCAAGGACTTCCTACGTCCGGGGGGGGACGTACACCGATAATCTCATCTTT. This translates into CALGDLPRTSYVRGGTYTDNLIF.